This is a list of T cell receptor beta chains from one sample in a study of blood T cell repertoires in COVID-19. This table comes from immunoSEQ multiplex PCR, and its TCRdb copy is limited to in-frame clones, with some not included. The sample lists about 220,000 clones, roughly 84% occurring once. What was sequenced was peripheral blood. Receptors originate from a man aged 30-40 years with active or convalescent COVID-19. Each CDR3 is given with its conserved first and last residue. The D gene is left open where the match is weak. Some rows mark clone size as missing; the rest say once, few, many or name a class of expanded clone.

d_gene	abundance	v_gene	j_gene	CDR3nt	CDR3aa
NA	NA	TRBV19	TRBJ2-5	TGTGCCAGTAGTATAGTCGGGCAATTGGGGACAGGGACTAGCGATCGGCAAGAGACCCAGTACTTC	CASSIVGQLGTGTSDRQETQYF
NA	NA	TRBV10-3	TRBJ1-2	TGTGCCATCAGCCCCTTGACTGGAGGTAACTATGGCTACACCTTC	CAISPLTGGNYGYTF
NA	NA	TRBV21-1	TRBJ1-2	TGTGCCAGCGTCTCTCTCGGCTACACCTTC	CASVSLGYTF
NA	NA	TRBV6-5	TRBJ2-3	TGTGCCAGCAGTTTCACAGCCACAGATACGCAGTATTTT	CASSFTATDTQYF
TRBD2	NA	TRBV5-1	TRBJ2-1	TGCGCCACCAGTACTAGCGGGAGGCTCAATGAGCAGTTCTTC	CATSTSGRLNEQFF
NA	NA	TRBV25-1	TRBJ1-6	TGTGCCAGCAGTGAAGGGTCGGGTAATTCACCCCTCCACTTT	CASSEGSGNSPLHF
TRBD1	once	TRBV6-2/TRBV6-3	TRBJ1-2	TGTGCCAGCAGTTCCTCCTCGACAGGGCGCCATGGCTACACCTTC	CASSSSSTGRHGYTF
TRBD1	NA	TRBV2	TRBJ1-6	TGTGCCAGCAGTGCCCAGTCGACAGGGACCAATTCACCCCTCCACTTT	CASSAQSTGTNSPLHF
TRBD1	NA	TRBV5-1	TRBJ2-5	TGCGCCAGCAGTCACCAGGGGGTCCAAGAGACCCAGTACTTC	CASSHQGVQETQYF
NA	NA	TRBV6-5	TRBJ2-2	TGTGCCAGCAGTTACATGGCGGCCACCGGGGAGCTGTTTTTT	CASSYMAATGELFF
NA	NA	TRBV6-1	TRBJ1-3	TGTGCCAGCAGTGAAGACAGGGGAAACACCATATATTTT	CASSEDRGNTIYF
NA	NA	TRBV6-4	TRBJ2-3	TGTGCCAGCTCCCAACTAGTGGGAGATACGCAGTATTTT	CASSQLVGDTQYF
NA	NA	TRBV27	TRBJ1-4	TGTGCCAGCAGTATACAGGGCGGTCCCCAGAGGGGCGAAAAACTGTTTTTT	CASSIQGGPQRGEKLFF
TRBD2	once	TRBV14	TRBJ2-1	TGTGCCAGCAGCCACTTAACTAGCGGAGAGGCGGGTGAGCAGTTCTTC	CASSHLTSGEAGEQFF
NA	NA	TRBV3-1/TRBV3-2	TRBJ1-1	TGTGCCAGCAGCCACGAAGCCAGGCTCGCTGAAGCTTTCTTT	CASSHEARLAEAFF
NA	NA	TRBV3-1/TRBV3-2	TRBJ2-7	TGTGCCAGCAGCCAAAAGAGGCCCCCCTACGAGCAGTACTTC	CASSQKRPPYEQYF
NA	NA	TRBV4-2	TRBJ2-7	TGTGCCAGCAGCCACCGCAGGTCAGACTACGAGCAGTACTTC	CASSHRRSDYEQYF
TRBD1	NA	TRBV5-4	TRBJ2-1	TGTGCCAGCAGCCTTAGACAGGGAATATACAATGAGCAGTTCTTC	CASSLRQGIYNEQFF
NA	NA	TRBV6-5	TRBJ2-2	TGTGCCAGCATGCAGGGGTACACCGGGGAGCTGTTTTTT	CASMQGYTGELFF
TRBD2	once	TRBV7-2	TRBJ2-7	TGTGCCAGCAGCTCCCAAAGCGGGGGGGTTTCCTACGAGCAGTACTTC	CASSSQSGGVSYEQYF
TRBD1	NA	TRBV6-5	TRBJ1-2	TGTGCCAGCAGCAGGACAGGGTTGATCTATGGCTACACCTTC	CASSRTGLIYGYTF
TRBD1	NA	TRBV27	TRBJ1-5	TGTGCCAGCAGTTTATATGCGGACAGGGGCAATCAGCCCCAGCATTTT	CASSLYADRGNQPQHF
TRBD1	NA	TRBV12-3/TRBV12-4	TRBJ1-1	TGTGCCAGCAGCGTACAGGGGGAGGAAGCTTTCTTT	CASSVQGEEAFF
TRBD2	NA	TRBV18	TRBJ2-3	TGTGCCAGCTCATCCGGGAGGGCCGATACGCAGTATTTT	CASSSGRADTQYF
NA	NA	TRBV19	TRBJ1-6	TGTGCCAGTAGTATTCAGGGAGGGAATTCACCCCTCCACTTT	CASSIQGGNSPLHF
NA	few	TRBV25-1	TRBJ1-1	TGTGCCAGCAGGCCCTCGGCGGAGCGGGTTTTCTTT	CASRPSAERVFF
NA	NA	TRBV19	TRBJ2-5	TGTGCCAGTAGGCGGGACCCCGAAGAGACCCAGTACTTC	CASRRDPEETQYF
TRBD1	once	TRBV6-6	TRBJ1-1	TGTGCCAGCAGTCGACACCCCACAGGGGGCTACACTGAAGCTTTCTTT	CASSRHPTGGYTEAFF
NA	NA	TRBV6-5	TRBJ1-2	TGTGCCAGCAGAAATCCCGACAGCTATGGCTACACCTTC	CASRNPDSYGYTF
TRBD1	NA	TRBV28	TRBJ1-5	TGTGCCAGCAGAGGGGGCGCGGGTCAGCCCCAGCATTTT	CASRGGAGQPQHF
TRBD2	NA	TRBV9	TRBJ2-2	TGTGCCAGCAGCGTAGTCGGGTCTAGCGGGGTCGCCGGGGAGCTGTTTTTT	CASSVVGSSGVAGELFF